This T cell receptor beta chain was sequenced during a study of blood T cell repertoires in COVID-19. Turning to the study itself: Samples of COVID-19 (acute and convalescent) were obtained from the United States, Italy and Spain. PBMCs, B-cell-depleted T cells, or T cells were the source of the cDNA or gDNA that made up the material.

The length of the CDR3 is 19 residues. Trimming left V 2 bases short and J 1 base short, with 21 bases between. Germline-derived CDR1 and CDR2 are LGHNA and YNFKEQ. In the original analysis: Estimation of nucleated cell counts was performed using reference gene primer amplification. Assay used: immunoSEQ multiplex PCR; TCRdb lists only in-frame clones, some missing. V and J calls and clone size are those listed in that table; D and trimming were worked out from the DNA. The table lists hundreds of thousands of clones, approximately 88% of them singletons. Sequencing was carried out using peripheral blood. The chain recombines TRBV4-2 with TRBJ2-1; maybe TRBD2 (5 bases). The TCR was taken from a man aged 35-49 years with acute or convalescent COVID-19. This CDR3 reads CASSQHGRSGRDSYNEQFF. The CDR3 DNA follows: TGTGCCAGCAGCCAACACGGGCGTTCTGGGAGAGATTCCTACAATGAGCAGTTCTTC.